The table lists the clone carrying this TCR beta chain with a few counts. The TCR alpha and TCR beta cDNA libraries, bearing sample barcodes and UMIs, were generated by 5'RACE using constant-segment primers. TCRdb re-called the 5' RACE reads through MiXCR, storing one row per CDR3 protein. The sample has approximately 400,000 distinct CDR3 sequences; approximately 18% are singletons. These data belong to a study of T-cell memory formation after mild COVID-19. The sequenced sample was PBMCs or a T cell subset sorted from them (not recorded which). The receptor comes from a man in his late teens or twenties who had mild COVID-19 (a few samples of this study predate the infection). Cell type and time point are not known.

Here the CDR3 DNA reads TGTGCCAGCAGTTCCGGGACTAGCGGGCGGGCAGAGACCCAGTACTTC. Translation gives CASSSGTSGRAETQYF. The V and J genes are TRBV12-3 or TRBV12-4 and TRBJ2-5; 12 bases fit TRBD2. CDR3 size: 16 residues. After removal of 4 bases from V and 4 bases from J, the junction contained 7 bases not matched to a gene.